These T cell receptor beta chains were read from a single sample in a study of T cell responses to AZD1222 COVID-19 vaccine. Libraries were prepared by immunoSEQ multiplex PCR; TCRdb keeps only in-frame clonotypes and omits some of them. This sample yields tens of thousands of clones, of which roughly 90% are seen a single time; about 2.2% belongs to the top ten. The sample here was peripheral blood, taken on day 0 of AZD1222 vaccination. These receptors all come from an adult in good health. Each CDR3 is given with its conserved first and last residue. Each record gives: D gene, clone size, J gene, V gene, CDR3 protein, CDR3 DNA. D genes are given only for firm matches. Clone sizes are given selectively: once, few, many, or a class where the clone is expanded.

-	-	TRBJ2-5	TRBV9	CASSVDGTRQETQYF	TGTGCCAGCAGCGTAGATGGGACAAGGCAAGAGACCCAGTACTTC
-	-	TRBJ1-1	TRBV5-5	CASSVRGDTEAFF	TGTGCCAGCAGCGTAAGGGGAGACACTGAAGCTTTCTTT
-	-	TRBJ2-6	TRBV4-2	CASSPKGGLSKGWANVLTF	TGTGCCAGCAGCCCCAAGGGTGGCCTAAGTAAAGGCTGGGCCAACGTCCTGACTTTC
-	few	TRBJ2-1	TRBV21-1	CASSPQGNRDTLFRRNNEQFF	TGTGCCAGCAGCCCACAAGGGAACCGGGACACTCTGTTCCGACGGAACAATGAGCAGTTCTTC
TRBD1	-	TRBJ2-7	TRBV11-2	CASSLRLSTGFNEQYF	TGTGCCAGCAGCTTAAGATTATCGACAGGGTTCAACGAGCAGTACTTC
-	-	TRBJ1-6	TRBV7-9	CASSLPYQAPGSPLHF	TGTGCCAGCAGCTTACCCTACCAGGCGCCTGGTTCACCCCTCCACTTT
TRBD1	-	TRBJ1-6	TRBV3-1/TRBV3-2	CASSAGTGVLLHF	TGTGCCAGCAGCGCAGGGACAGGGGTTCTCCTCCACTTT
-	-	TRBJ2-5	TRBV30	CAWSVAVGGTQYF	TGTGCCTGGAGTGTGGCCGTTGGGGGGACCCAGTACTTC
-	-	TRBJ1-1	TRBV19	CASRSLQGGTEAFF	TGTGCCAGCCGCTCTCTGCAGGGTGGTACTGAAGCTTTCTTT
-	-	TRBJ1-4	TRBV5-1	CASSLLGNEKLFF	TGCGCCAGCAGCTTGTTGGGGAACGAAAAACTGTTTTTT
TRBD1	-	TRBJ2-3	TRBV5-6	CASSLEGQGTDTQYF	TGTGCCAGCAGCTTGGAGGGACAGGGAACAGATACGCAGTATTTT
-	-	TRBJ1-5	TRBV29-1	CSPQGYQPQHF	TGCAGCCCCCAGGGGTATCAGCCCCAGCATTTT
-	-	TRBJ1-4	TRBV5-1	CASSLENEKLFF	TGCGCCAGCAGCTTGGAGAATGAAAAACTGTTTTTT
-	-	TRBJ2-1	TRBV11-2	CASSLEYPGSGNEQFF	TGTGCCAGCAGCTTAGAGTACCCAGGGAGCGGGAATGAGCAGTTCTTC
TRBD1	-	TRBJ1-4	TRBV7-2	CASSAILQGEKLFF	TGTGCCAGCAGCGCGATACTACAGGGGGAAAAACTGTTTTTT
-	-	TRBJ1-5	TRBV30	CAWSVSGVYQPQHF	TGTGCCTGGAGTGTCTCAGGGGTTTATCAGCCCCAGCATTTT
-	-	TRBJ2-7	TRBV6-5	CASSPTGVHEQYF	TGTGCCAGCAGTCCCACCGGGGTCCACGAGCAGTACTTC
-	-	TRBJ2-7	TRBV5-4	CASSLPAGHEQYF	TGTGCCAGCAGCTTGCCGGCAGGCCACGAGCAGTACTTC
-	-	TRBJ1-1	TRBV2	CARGSLGSVNTEAFF	TGTGCCAGGGGTAGTTTGGGGTCCGTTAACACTGAAGCTTTCTTT
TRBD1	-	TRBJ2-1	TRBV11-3	CASSRGQYNEQFF	TGTGCCAGCAGCCGGGGACAGTACAATGAGCAGTTCTTC
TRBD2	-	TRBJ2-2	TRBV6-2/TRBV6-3	CASSRTSGGNTGELFF	TGTGCCAGCAGTCGGACTAGCGGAGGGAACACCGGGGAGCTGTTTTTT
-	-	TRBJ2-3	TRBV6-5	CASSYSGARTDTQYF	TGTGCCAGCAGTTACTCGGGGGCCAGGACAGATACGCAGTATTTT
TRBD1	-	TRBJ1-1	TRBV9	CASSPRGQNLNTEAFF	TGTGCCAGCAGCCCACGGGGACAGAATCTGAACACTGAAGCTTTCTTT
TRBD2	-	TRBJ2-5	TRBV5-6	CASRGSGRETQYF	TGTGCCAGCAGAGGTAGCGGGAGGGAGACCCAGTACTTC
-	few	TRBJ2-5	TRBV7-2	CASSLENVQETQYF	TGTGCCAGCAGCTTAGAGAATGTCCAAGAGACCCAGTACTTC
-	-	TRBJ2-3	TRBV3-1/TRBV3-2	CASSQGGRSATDTQYF	TGTGCCAGCAGCCAAGGTGGCCGAAGTGCAACAGATACGCAGTATTTT
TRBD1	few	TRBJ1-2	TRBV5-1	CASSVTGTGPYGYTF	TGCGCCAGCAGCGTAACCGGGACAGGGCCCTATGGCTACACCTTC
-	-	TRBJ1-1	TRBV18	CASSPPGRSEAFF	TGTGCCAGCTCACCACCGGGACGTTCTGAAGCTTTCTTT
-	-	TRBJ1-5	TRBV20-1	CSASRVGGSNQPQHF	TGCAGTGCTAGTCGTGTAGGGGGAAGCAATCAGCCCCAGCATTTT
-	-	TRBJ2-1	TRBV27	CASSSIGGPNEQFF	TGTGCCAGCAGTTCAATAGGGGGACCCAATGAGCAGTTCTTC
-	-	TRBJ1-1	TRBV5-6	CASSLAFGLEDTEAFF	TGTGCCAGCAGCTTGGCTTTCGGGTTGGAGGACACTGAAGCTTTCTTT
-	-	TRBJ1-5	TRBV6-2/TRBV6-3	CASSSHDARNQPQHF	TGTGCCAGCAGTTCCCATGACGCTCGAAATCAGCCCCAGCATTTT
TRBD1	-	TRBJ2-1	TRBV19	CASSIPLFGDSGGNEQFF	TGTGCCAGTAGTATCCCCCTCTTCGGGGACAGTGGAGGCAATGAGCAGTTCTTC
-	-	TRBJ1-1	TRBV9	CASSYAVARGRTEAFF	TGTGCCAGCAGCTACGCCGTCGCAAGGGGTAGGACTGAAGCTTTCTTT
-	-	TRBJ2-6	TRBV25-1	CASSAGANVLTF	TGTGCCAGCAGTGCTGGGGCCAACGTCCTGACTTTC
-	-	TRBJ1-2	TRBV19	CASSMGAVNYGYTF	TGTGCCAGTAGTATGGGGGCGGTTAACTATGGCTACACCTTC
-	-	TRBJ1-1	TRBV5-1	CASSLLPSELNTEAFF	TGCGCCAGCAGCTTGTTGCCCAGCGAACTGAACACTGAAGCTTTCTTT
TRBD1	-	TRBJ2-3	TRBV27	CASSFRTGELAGRIGDTQYF	TGTGCCAGCAGTTTCAGGACAGGGGAATTAGCGGGTCGAATCGGAGATACGCAGTATTTT
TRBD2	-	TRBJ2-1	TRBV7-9	CASSLIAGGPMYNEQFF	TGTGCCAGCAGCTTAATAGCGGGAGGGCCCATGTACAATGAGCAGTTCTTC
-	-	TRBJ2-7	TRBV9	CASSVEGGSFYEQYF	TGTGCCAGCAGCGTAGAAGGGGGGTCCTTTTACGAGCAGTACTTC
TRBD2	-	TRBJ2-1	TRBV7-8	CASSSQPGLAAQYEQFF	TGTGCCAGCAGCTCACAACCGGGACTAGCGGCCCAATATGAGCAGTTCTTC
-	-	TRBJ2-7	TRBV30	CAWSADTIQYF	TGTGCCTGGAGTGCGGACACGATCCAGTACTTC
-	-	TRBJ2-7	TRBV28	CASSSVPFYEQYF	TGTGCCAGCAGCTCAGTCCCATTCTACGAGCAGTACTTC
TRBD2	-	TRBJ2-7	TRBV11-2	CASTSGEGLAGGYEQYF	TGTGCCAGCACCTCAGGGGAGGGACTAGCGGGAGGGTACGAGCAGTACTTC
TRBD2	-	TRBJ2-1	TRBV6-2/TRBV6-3	CASSLGGRGGAGEQFF	TGTGCCAGCAGCTTGGGGGGCCGGGGGGGGGCTGGTGAGCAGTTCTTC
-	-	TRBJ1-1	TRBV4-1	CASSQDTETENTEAFF	TGCGCCAGCAGCCAAGATACCGAGACGGAGAACACTGAAGCTTTCTTT
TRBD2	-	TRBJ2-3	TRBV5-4	CASSSMTMTSGTNTDTQYF	TGTGCCAGCAGCTCGATGACCATGACTAGCGGGACGAACACAGATACGCAGTATTTT
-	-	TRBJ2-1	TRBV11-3	CASSLGSAENNEQFF	TGTGCCAGCAGCTTAGGGTCTGCTGAGAACAATGAGCAGTTCTTC
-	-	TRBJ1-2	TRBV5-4	CASSPDSNYGYTF	TGTGCCAGCAGCCCAGATTCTAACTATGGCTACACCTTC
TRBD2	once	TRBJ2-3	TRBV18	CASSPSGLAITDTQYF	TGTGCCAGCTCACCTTCGGGACTAGCGATCACAGATACGCAGTATTTT